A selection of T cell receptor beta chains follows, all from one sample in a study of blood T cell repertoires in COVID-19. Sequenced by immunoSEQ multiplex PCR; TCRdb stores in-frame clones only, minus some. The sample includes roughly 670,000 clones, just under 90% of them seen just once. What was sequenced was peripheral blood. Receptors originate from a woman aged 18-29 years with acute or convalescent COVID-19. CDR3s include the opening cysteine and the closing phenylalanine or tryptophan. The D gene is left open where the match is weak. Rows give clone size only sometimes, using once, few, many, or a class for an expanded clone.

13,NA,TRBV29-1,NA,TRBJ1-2,CSVETREVYGYTF,TGCAGCGTTGAAACCCGGGAAGTATATGGCTACACCTTC
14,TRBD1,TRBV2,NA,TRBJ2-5,CASRDRTGVETQYF,TGTGCCAGCAGAGACAGGACAGGGGTAGAGACCCAGTACTTC
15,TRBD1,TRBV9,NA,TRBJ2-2,CASSAGQVNTGELFF,TGTGCCAGCAGCGCGGGACAGGTGAACACCGGGGAGCTGTTTTTT
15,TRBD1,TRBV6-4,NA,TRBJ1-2,CASSDDRGRTYGYTF,TGTGCCAGCAGTGACGACAGGGGGCGCACCTATGGCTACACCTTC
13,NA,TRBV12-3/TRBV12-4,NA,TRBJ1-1,CASGTGVGTEAFF,TGTGCCAGCGGCACGGGGGTGGGGACTGAAGCTTTCTTT
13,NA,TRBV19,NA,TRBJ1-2,CASGGGFYYGYTF,TGTGCCAGTGGTGGGGGGTTTTACTATGGCTACACCTTC
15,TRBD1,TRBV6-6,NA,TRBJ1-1,CASSYGRDRDPEAFF,TGTGCCAGCAGTTACGGCCGGGACAGGGACCCTGAAGCTTTCTTT
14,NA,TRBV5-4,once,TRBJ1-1,CASSFFNRDTEAFF,TGTGCCAGCAGCTTTTTTAACAGGGACACTGAAGCTTTCTTT
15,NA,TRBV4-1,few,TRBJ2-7,CASSQPFGGTYEQYF,TGCGCCAGCAGCCAACCCTTTGGAGGAACCTACGAGCAGTACTTC
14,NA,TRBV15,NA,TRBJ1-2,CATSREYGYYGYTF,TGTGCCACCAGCAGAGAATACGGGTACTATGGCTACACCTTC
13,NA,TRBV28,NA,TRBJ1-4,CASSFQSNEKLFF,TGTGCCAGCAGTTTCCAGTCGAATGAAAAACTGTTTTTT
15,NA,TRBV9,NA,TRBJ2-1,CASSVGVSSYNEQFF,TGTGCCAGCAGCGTAGGGGTTAGCTCTTACAATGAGCAGTTCTTC
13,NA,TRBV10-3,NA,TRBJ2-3,CAISGQGLDTQYF,TGTGCCATCAGTGGCCAGGGGCTAGATACGCAGTATTTT
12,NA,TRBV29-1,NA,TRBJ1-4,CSVDRLNEKLFF,TGCAGCGTCGACAGACTTAATGAAAAACTGTTTTTT
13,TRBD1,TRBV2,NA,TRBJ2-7,CASRGDRGQEQYF,TGTGCCAGCAGGGGGGACAGGGGGCAAGAGCAGTACTTC
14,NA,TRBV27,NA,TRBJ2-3,CASSPSFTDHTQYF,TGTGCCAGCAGTCCCTCCTTCACAGATCATACGCAGTATTTT
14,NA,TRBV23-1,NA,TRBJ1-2,CASSQSTPTGGYTF,TGCGCCAGCAGTCAATCCACGCCCACGGGTGGCTACACCTTC
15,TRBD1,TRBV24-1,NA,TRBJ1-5,CATSVGTGGVQPQHF,TGTGCCACCAGTGTGGGGACAGGGGGAGTTCAGCCCCAGCATTTT
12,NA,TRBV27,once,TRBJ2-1,CASAKRDNEQFF,TGTGCCAGCGCAAAGCGGGACAATGAGCAGTTCTTC
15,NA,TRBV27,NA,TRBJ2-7,CASSLAQAVAYEQYF,TGTGCCAGCAGTTTAGCACAGGCGGTAGCCTACGAGCAGTACTTC
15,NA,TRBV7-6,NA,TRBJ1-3,CASSPSTGGRNTIYF,TGTGCCAGCAGCCCGTCGACAGGTGGCCGAAACACCATATATTTT
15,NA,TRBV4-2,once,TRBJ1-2,CASSPLGFLMDGYTF,TGTGCCAGCAGCCCACTCGGGTTCCTGATGGATGGCTACACCTTC
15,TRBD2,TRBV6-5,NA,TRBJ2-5,CASSSPSGGPETQYF,TGTGCCAGCAGTTCCCCTAGCGGGGGCCCAGAGACCCAGTACTTC
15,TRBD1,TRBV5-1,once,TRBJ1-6,CASSVGQGVGSPLHF,TGCGCCAGCAGCGTAGGACAGGGCGTCGGTTCACCCCTCCACTTT
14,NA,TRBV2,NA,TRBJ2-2,CASSWTENTGELFF,TGTGCCAGCAGTTGGACAGAGAACACCGGGGAGCTGTTTTTT
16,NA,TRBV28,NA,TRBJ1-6,CASSLEGAANNSPLHF,TGTGCCAGCAGTTTAGAGGGCGCAGCCAATAATTCACCCCTCCACTTT
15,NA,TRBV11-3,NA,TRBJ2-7,CASSPTPSGPYEQYF,TGTGCCAGCAGCCCAACCCCCTCTGGGCCCTACGAGCAGTACTTC
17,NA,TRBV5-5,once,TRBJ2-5,CASSLVFFGGAGETQYF,TGTGCCAGCAGCTTGGTGTTTTTCGGGGGAGCCGGGGAGACCCAGTACTTC
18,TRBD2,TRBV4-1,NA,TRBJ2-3,CASSPVGLAGASTDTQYF,TGCGCCAGCAGCCCTGTGGGACTAGCGGGAGCTAGCACAGATACGCAGTATTTT
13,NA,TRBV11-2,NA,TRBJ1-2,CASSPDGFYGYTF,TGTGCCAGCAGCCCCGACGGGTTTTATGGCTACACCTTC
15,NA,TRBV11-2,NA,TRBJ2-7,CASRKWLAFSFEQYF,TGTGCCAGCAGGAAATGGCTGGCATTCTCATTCGAGCAGTACTTC
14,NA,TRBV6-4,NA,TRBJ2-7,CADWSPTDGYEQYF,TGTGCCGACTGGTCGCCCACCGATGGATACGAGCAGTACTTC
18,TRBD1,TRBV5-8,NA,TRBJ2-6,CASSWTGILNSGANVLTF,TGTGCCAGCAGCTGGACAGGGATTCTTAATTCTGGGGCCAACGTCCTGACTTTC
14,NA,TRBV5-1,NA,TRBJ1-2,CASSLGAPNYGYTF,TGCGCCAGCAGCTTGGGAGCCCCTAACTATGGCTACACCTTC
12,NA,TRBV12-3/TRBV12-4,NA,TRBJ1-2,CASSPDSYGYTF,TGTGCCAGCAGTCCCGACAGCTATGGCTACACCTTC
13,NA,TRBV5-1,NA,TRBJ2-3,CASSLAGSDTQYF,TGCGCCAGCAGCTTGGCAGGGTCAGATACGCAGTATTTT
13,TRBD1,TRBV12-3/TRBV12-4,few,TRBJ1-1,CASSQQGVVEAFF,TGTGCCAGCAGTCAACAGGGGGTAGTTGAAGCTTTCTTT
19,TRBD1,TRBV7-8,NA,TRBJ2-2,CASSLAPDPTGGLTGELFF,TGTGCCAGCAGCTTAGCTCCGGACCCTACAGGGGGCCTCACCGGGGAGCTGTTTTTT
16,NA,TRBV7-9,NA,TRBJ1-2,CASSLDSSPANYGYTF,TGTGCCAGCAGCTTAGATTCCTCCCCAGCTAACTATGGCTACACCTTC
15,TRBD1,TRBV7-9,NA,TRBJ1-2,CASSFTGGGSDGYTF,TGTGCCAGCAGCTTTACAGGGGGCGGCTCGGATGGCTACACCTTC
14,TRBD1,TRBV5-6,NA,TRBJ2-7,CASSFGQGRGEQYF,TGTGCCAGCAGCTTCGGACAGGGGAGGGGAGAGCAGTACTTC
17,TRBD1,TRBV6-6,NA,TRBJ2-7,CASSPNSPDRPSYEQYF,TGTGCCAGCAGTCCTAACAGCCCGGACAGGCCCTCCTACGAGCAGTACTTC
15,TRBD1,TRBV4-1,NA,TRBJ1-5,CASSQGTGAFQPQHF,TGCGCCAGCAGCCAAGGGACAGGGGCCTTTCAGCCCCAGCATTTT